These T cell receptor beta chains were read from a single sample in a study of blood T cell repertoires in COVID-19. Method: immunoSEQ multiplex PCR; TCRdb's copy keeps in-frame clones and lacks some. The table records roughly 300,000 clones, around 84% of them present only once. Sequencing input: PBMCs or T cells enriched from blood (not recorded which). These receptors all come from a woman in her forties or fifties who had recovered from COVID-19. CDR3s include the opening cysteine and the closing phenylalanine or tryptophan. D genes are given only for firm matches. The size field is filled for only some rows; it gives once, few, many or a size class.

CDR3 DNA: TGTGCCAGCACGATGATGGGGGCAGGGTCGGGTCAGCCCCAGCATTTT
CDR3 protein: CASTMMGAGSGQPQHF
clone size: NA
V gene: TRBV18
J gene: TRBJ1-5
D gene: NA

CDR3 DNA: TGTGCCAGTAGTCCAGGAGGGCATCAGCCCCAGCATTTT
CDR3 protein: CASSPGGHQPQHF
clone size: NA
V gene: TRBV19
J gene: TRBJ1-5
D gene: NA

CDR3 DNA: TGCGCCAGCGGAACAGGGGTACACTCACCCCTCCACTTT
CDR3 protein: CASGTGVHSPLHF
clone size: NA
V gene: TRBV5-1
J gene: TRBJ1-6
D gene: TRBD1

CDR3 DNA: TGTGCCAGTACCCCTGGGGGGGCTAGGGAAAAACTGTTTTTT
CDR3 protein: CASTPGGAREKLFF
clone size: once
V gene: TRBV19
J gene: TRBJ1-4
D gene: NA

CDR3 DNA: TGTGCCAGCAGCTTAGGGGGGCTCAAGTTCTATAATTCACCCCTCCACTTT
CDR3 protein: CASSLGGLKFYNSPLHF
clone size: NA
V gene: TRBV7-8
J gene: TRBJ1-6
D gene: NA

CDR3 DNA: TGTGCCAGCAGACAACTCAGCGGGGGGATTAATGAGCAGTTCTTC
CDR3 protein: CASRQLSGGINEQFF
clone size: NA
V gene: TRBV6-4
J gene: TRBJ2-1
D gene: TRBD2

CDR3 DNA: TGTGCCAGCAGCCAAGACGGCTACGAGCAGTACTTC
CDR3 protein: CASSQDGYEQYF
clone size: few
V gene: TRBV4-2
J gene: TRBJ2-7
D gene: NA

CDR3 DNA: TGTGCCAGCAGCCGGGGGGCGGGGGAGACCCAGTACTTC
CDR3 protein: CASSRGAGETQYF
clone size: NA
V gene: TRBV2
J gene: TRBJ2-5
D gene: NA

CDR3 DNA: TGCAGCGTTCATCTACAGGGGGGCTATGGCTACACCTTC
CDR3 protein: CSVHLQGGYGYTF
clone size: NA
V gene: TRBV29-1
J gene: TRBJ1-2
D gene: TRBD1

CDR3 DNA: TGTGCCAGCAGTTACTCCCGTCGTCAACAGGGTAACACTGAAGCTTTCTTT
CDR3 protein: CASSYSRRQQGNTEAFF
clone size: NA
V gene: TRBV6-2/TRBV6-3
J gene: TRBJ1-1
D gene: NA

CDR3 DNA: TGTGCCAGCAGCTTGGGGGGGCATCAGGTTTGGGGTCAGCCCCAGCATTTT
CDR3 protein: CASSLGGHQVWGQPQHF
clone size: NA
V gene: TRBV5-6
J gene: TRBJ1-5
D gene: NA

CDR3 DNA: TGTGCCAGCAGTTTGCAGGGGGGTGAAAAACTGTTTTTT
CDR3 protein: CASSLQGGEKLFF
clone size: NA
V gene: TRBV28
J gene: TRBJ1-4
D gene: TRBD1

CDR3 DNA: TGCGCCAGCAGCTTGGCCCATTTCGAGGTTAGGACTGAAGCTTTCTTT
CDR3 protein: CASSLAHFEVRTEAFF
clone size: few
V gene: TRBV5-1
J gene: TRBJ1-1
D gene: NA

CDR3 DNA: TGTGCCAGCAGCTCCGCCCTAGGAGGACAGCACACAGATACGCAGTATTTT
CDR3 protein: CASSSALGGQHTDTQYF
clone size: NA
V gene: TRBV5-5
J gene: TRBJ2-3
D gene: NA

CDR3 DNA: TGTGCCAGCAGTGTCCCGGGGGGCACTGAAGCTTTCTTT
CDR3 protein: CASSVPGGTEAFF
clone size: NA
V gene: TRBV28
J gene: TRBJ1-1
D gene: NA

CDR3 DNA: TGTGCCAGCAGCCAAGATATCCGGGACAGGGTGGAGACCCAGTACTTC
CDR3 protein: CASSQDIRDRVETQYF
clone size: NA
V gene: TRBV3-1/TRBV3-2
J gene: TRBJ2-5
D gene: TRBD1

CDR3 DNA: TGTGCCAGCAGCCACAGGATTTTGAACACTGAAGCTTTCTTT
CDR3 protein: CASSHRILNTEAFF
clone size: NA
V gene: TRBV4-2
J gene: TRBJ1-1
D gene: NA

CDR3 DNA: TGTGCCACCACCCGGACAGAGAACACTGAAGCTTTCTTT
CDR3 protein: CATTRTENTEAFF
clone size: NA
V gene: TRBV6-5
J gene: TRBJ1-1
D gene: NA

CDR3 DNA: TGTGCCAGCAGGAGGACAGGGGAACCCTATAGCAATCAGCCCCAGCATTTT
CDR3 protein: CASRRTGEPYSNQPQHF
clone size: NA
V gene: TRBV28
J gene: TRBJ1-5
D gene: TRBD1

CDR3 DNA: TGTGCCAGCACCCTAGGTTGGGGGCCCAACTATGGCTACACCTTC
CDR3 protein: CASTLGWGPNYGYTF
clone size: few
V gene: TRBV11-2
J gene: TRBJ1-2
D gene: NA

CDR3 DNA: TGCAGCGTTGAGGGGGGCACTGAAGCTTTCTTT
CDR3 protein: CSVEGGTEAFF
clone size: few
V gene: TRBV29-1
J gene: TRBJ1-1
D gene: NA

CDR3 DNA: TGTGCCAGCAGGTCAACCGGGGAAAAACTGTTTTTT
CDR3 protein: CASRSTGEKLFF
clone size: NA
V gene: TRBV28
J gene: TRBJ1-4
D gene: NA

CDR3 DNA: TGTGCCAGCTCACCTAATAGCGGGAGGAGGACCGGGGAGCTGTTTTTT
CDR3 protein: CASSPNSGRRTGELFF
clone size: NA
V gene: TRBV18
J gene: TRBJ2-2
D gene: TRBD2